This TCR beta chain was retrieved from a study of early T cells in non-severe SARS-CoV-2 infection. Turning to the study itself: Chains were unpaired, as sequencing was done on bulk RNA from unsorted whole blood.

Findings and caveats of the study: The matching step, a VDJdb search, favored anti-spike CD8 responses and missed private and CD4 specificities.

CDR3 length: 15 amino acids. Germline loops: CDR1 GTSNPN, CDR2 SVGIG (reference sequence). Deletions cut 2 bases from V and 0 bases from J, with 8 bases between. Researchers attached unique molecular identifiers to individual cDNA molecules. TCRdb reprocessed the 5' RACE reads via MiXCR and lists one record per CDR3 protein. The sample contains over 95,000 distinct CDR3 sequences, around 16% of which appear only once. This clonotype has only a few counts. Its target is unknown. Source material: whole blood. The clonotype originates from an adult who was a healthcare worker with PCR-confirmed SARS-CoV-2 infection or an uninfected control (not recorded which). The J gene is TRBJ1-6, the V gene TRBV30, with unresolved D. CDR3 region: CAWSPDASYNSPLHF. In DNA, the CDR3 is TGTGCCTGGAGTCCGGACGCCTCCTATAATTCACCCCTCCACTTT.